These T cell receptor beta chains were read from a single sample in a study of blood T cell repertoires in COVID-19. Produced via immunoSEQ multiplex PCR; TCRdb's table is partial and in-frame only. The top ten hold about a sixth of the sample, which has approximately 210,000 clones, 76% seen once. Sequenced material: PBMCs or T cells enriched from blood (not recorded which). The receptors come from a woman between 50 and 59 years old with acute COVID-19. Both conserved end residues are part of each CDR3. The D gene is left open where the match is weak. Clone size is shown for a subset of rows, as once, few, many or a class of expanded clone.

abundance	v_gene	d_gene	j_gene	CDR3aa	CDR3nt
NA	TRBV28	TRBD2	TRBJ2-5	CASKGGGRGRETQYF	TGTGCCAGCAAGGGAGGAGGGCGCGGGAGGGAGACCCAGTACTTC
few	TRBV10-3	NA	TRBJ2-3	CAISESDSSDTQYF	TGTGCCATCAGTGAGTCGGACTCGTCAGATACGCAGTATTTT
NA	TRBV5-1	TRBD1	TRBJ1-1	CASSLDGQGNTEAFF	TGCGCCAGCAGCTTGGATGGACAGGGGAACACTGAAGCTTTCTTT
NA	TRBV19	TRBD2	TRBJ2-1	CASSPDAGVPYNEQFF	TGTGCCAGTAGTCCCGATGCGGGGGTTCCCTACAATGAGCAGTTCTTC
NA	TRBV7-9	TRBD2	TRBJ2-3	CASSLTSGGRGSTDTQYF	TGTGCCAGCAGCTTGACTAGCGGGGGCCGAGGAAGCACAGATACGCAGTATTTT
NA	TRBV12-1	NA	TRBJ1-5	CASGQGIKPQHF	TGTGCCAGCGGGCAGGGTATCAAGCCCCAGCATTTT
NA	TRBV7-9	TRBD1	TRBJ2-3	CASSPRVGGDGTDTQYF	TGTGCCAGCAGCCCAAGAGTAGGGGGCGATGGCACAGATACGCAGTATTTT
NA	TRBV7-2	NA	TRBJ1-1	CASSLESIRLNTEAFF	TGTGCCAGCAGCTTAGAAAGTATCAGGTTGAACACTGAAGCTTTCTTT
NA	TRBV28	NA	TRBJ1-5	CASSPNNQPQHF	TGTGCCAGCAGTCCCAATAATCAGCCCCAGCATTTT
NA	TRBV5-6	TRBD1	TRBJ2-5	CASSTAGTGGETQYF	TGTGCCAGCAGCACGGCCGGGACAGGGGGCGAGACCCAGTACTTC
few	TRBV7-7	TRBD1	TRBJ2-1	CASSLSGQGYANEQFF	TGTGCTAGCAGCTTATCGGGACAGGGGTATGCGAATGAGCAGTTCTTC
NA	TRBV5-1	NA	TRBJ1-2	CASSLGSRGTVYGYTF	TGCGCCAGCAGCTTGGGGTCCCGGGGGACTGTTTATGGCTACACCTTC
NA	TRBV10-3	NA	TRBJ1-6	CAISESIQGESPLHF	TGTGCCATCAGTGAGTCGATTCAGGGCGAATCACCCCTCCACTTT
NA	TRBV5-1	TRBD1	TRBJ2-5	CASSSGQGEQETQYF	TGCGCCAGCAGCTCAGGACAGGGGGAACAAGAGACCCAGTACTTC